This T cell receptor (beta chain) was retrieved from a study of PD-1 blockade in mismatch repair-deficient tumors (dated by TCRdb to 2017 to 2019). With respect to the entire study: Between late 2013 and late 2016, the trial enrolled roughly 86 consecutive patients with approximately 12 types of mismatch repair-deficient cancer, all of whom had received prior treatment and were progressing. Tumor-associated T cell clones were tracked in the peripheral blood of patients responding to PD-1 blockade by deep sequencing of TCR CDR3 regions. General study outcomes and caveats: Rapid expansion after pembrolizumab followed by contraction, generally before radiologic responses, was shown by tumor-resident clones, which were often undetectable in blood before treatment.

Based on the germline V gene, the CDR1 and CDR2 sequences are SGHNT and YENEEA. The CDR3 spans 15 residues, from the cysteine through the phenylalanine. The DNA shown is the 45-base CDR3, in frame from base 1. At the junction V is shortened by 5 bases and J by 6 bases; bases outside the gene matches: 12. Worth noting for this clone: What this receptor recognizes is not known. Base quality data are lacking; no much larger clone is found one base away.

For each enrolled patient, mismatch repair deficiency was established using either polymerase chain reaction or immunohistochemistry. TCR sequencing was performed for a few patients who responded to pembrolizumab therapy. The phase II trial prospectively evaluated PD-1 blockade with pembrolizumab in advanced mismatch repair-deficient cancers, independent of tissue of origin. Peripheral blood T cell samples were serially collected before and at multiple times after PD-1 blockade was started. Blood sampling times were expressed in weeks after the first pembrolizumab dose. Library preparation employed the immunoSEQ multiplex PCR assay. The immuneACCESS repertoire file appears here via TCRdb, limited to in-frame rearrangements. These files lack a portion of the clones; in checked studies, under half of the deficit traces to unresolved V genes, and the cause of the others is not known. The sample table shows about 51,000 clones, and over 65% are seen once. The leading ten clones occupy more than 2.5% of the sample.

Sequenced here: peripheral blood, sampled 4 weeks after starting pembrolizumab. The clonotype was recovered from an adult with mismatch repair-deficient cancer. The V gene is TRBV11-3 and the J gene is TRBJ2-7; 8 of the junction bases match TRBD2. This receptor carries the CDR3 CASSPAGGSLLEQYF. The base sequence is TGTGCCAGCAGCCCGGCGGGAGGTTCCCTCCTCGAGCAGTACTTC.